In its sample, the clone carrying this TCR beta chain was seen a few times. Its antigen is not known. The data originate from a study of T-cell memory formation after mild COVID-19. Turning to the study itself: Across donors, TCR clusters were largely donor specific. Findings and caveats of the study: Contracting CD4+ clones were located mainly in CM and EM, and CD8+ clones in EMRA.

Using constant-segment primers, 5'RACE produced TCR alpha and TCR beta cDNA libraries carrying sample barcodes and UMIs. TCRdb analysed the 5' RACE reads with MiXCR anew, one entry per CDR3 protein. The profile covers under 300,000 distinct CDR3 sequences, with roughly 8.2% appearing a single time and 22% taken by the ten largest. Germline lookup yields CDR1 ENHRY and CDR2 SYGVKD. Trimming pared 1 base from V and 0 bases from J, leaving 7 bases between. CDR3 size: 14 residues. The TCR originated in a man aged 18 to 35 who had mild COVID-19 (a few samples of this study predate the infection). Cell type and time point are not known. The rearrangement links TRBV10-3 to TRBJ2-7; D call uncertain. Sequences were obtained from PBMCs or a T cell subset sorted from them (not recorded which). Here the CDR3 DNA reads TGTGCCATCAGTGAGTTAGGCGGCTCCTACGAGCAGTACTTC. The encoded protein is CAISELGGSYEQYF.